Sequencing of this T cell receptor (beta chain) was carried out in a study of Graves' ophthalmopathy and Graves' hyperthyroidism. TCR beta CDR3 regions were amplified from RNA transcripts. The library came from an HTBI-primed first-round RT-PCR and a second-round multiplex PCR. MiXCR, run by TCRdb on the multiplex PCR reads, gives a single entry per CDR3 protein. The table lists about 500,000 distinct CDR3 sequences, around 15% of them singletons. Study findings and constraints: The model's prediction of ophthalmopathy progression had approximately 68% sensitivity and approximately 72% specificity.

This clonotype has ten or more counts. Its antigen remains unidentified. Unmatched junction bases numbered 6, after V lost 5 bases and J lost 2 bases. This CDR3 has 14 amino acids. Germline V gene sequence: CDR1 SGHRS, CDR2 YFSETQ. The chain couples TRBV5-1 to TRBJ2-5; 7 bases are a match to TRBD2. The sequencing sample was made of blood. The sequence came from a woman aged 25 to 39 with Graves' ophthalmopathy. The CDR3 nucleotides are TGCGCCAGCAGACGAGCGGGAATTCAAGAGACCCAGTACTTC. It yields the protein CASRRAGIQETQYF.